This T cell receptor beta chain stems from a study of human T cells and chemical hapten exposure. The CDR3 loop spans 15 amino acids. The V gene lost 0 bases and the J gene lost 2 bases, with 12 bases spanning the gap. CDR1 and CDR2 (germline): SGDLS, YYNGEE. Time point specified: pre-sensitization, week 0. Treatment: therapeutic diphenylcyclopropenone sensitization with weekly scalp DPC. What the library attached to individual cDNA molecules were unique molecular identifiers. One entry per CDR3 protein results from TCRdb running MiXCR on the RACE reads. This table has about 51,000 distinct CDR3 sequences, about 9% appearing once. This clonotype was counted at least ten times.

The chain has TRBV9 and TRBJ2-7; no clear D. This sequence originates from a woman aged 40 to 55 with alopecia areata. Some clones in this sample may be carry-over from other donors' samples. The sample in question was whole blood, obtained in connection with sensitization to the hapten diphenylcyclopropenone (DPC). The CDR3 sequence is CASSVAATGTYEQYF. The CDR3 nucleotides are TGTGCCAGCAGCGTAGCTGCGACTGGGACCTACGAGCAGTACTTC.